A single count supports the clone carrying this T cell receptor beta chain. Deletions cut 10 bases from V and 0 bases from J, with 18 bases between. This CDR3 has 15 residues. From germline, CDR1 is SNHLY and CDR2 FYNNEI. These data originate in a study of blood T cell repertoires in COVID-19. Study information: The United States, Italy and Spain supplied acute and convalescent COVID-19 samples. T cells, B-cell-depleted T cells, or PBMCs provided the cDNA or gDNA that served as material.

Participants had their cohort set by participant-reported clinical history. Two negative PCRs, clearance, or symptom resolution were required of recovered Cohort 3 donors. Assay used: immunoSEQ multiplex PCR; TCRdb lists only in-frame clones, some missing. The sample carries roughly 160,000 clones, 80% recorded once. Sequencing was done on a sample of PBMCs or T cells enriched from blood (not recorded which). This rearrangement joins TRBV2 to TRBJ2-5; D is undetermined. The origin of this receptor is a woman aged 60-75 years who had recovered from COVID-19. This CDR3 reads CATMRLRVYQETQYF. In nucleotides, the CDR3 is TGTGCCACCATGCGTCTTCGGGTGTACCAAGAGACCCAGTACTTC.